Listed here are 2 T cell receptor beta chains from one sample, sequenced in a study of blood T cells in healthy people across ages (dated by TCRdb to the mid-2010s). The library came from 5' RACE. The data were produced on an Illumina HiSeq 2500. A second PCR of roughly 7 to 11 cycles was performed with a sample-barcoded 5' primer and a J-beta primer mix. TCRdb reran the public reads through fastp at Q25 and MiXCR, keeping productive beta chains. A single entry per CDR3 protein holds the most common genes and DNA from its merged rows. In all, the sample holds hundreds of thousands of distinct CDR3 sequences, and 20% to 25% of those were seen once. Jointly, the top ten make up 3.6% of the sample. Sequencing was carried out using blood. The receptors stem from a man in his 70s in good health.

This clonotype was observed a few times. The chain is built from TRBV20-1 and TRBJ1-4; 11 nucleotides match TRBD1. Trimming at V came to 5 bases and at J to 8 bases, leaving 7 bases not matched to a gene. The CDR3 is made up of 14 amino acids. Germline V CDR1 and CDR2: DFQATT, SNEGSKA (reference sequence). DNA for the CDR3: TGCAGTGCTCCCGGGACAGGGGGGGAAGAAAAACTGTTTTTT. This encodes CSAPGTGGEEKLFF.

The sample holds a few counts of this clonotype. The chain carries TRBV4-3 and TRBJ2-3; 8 bases fit TRBD2. Trimming cost V 2 bases and J 0 bases; bases outside gene matches: 13. Germline lookup yields CDR1 LGHNA and CDR2 YSLEER. This CDR3 is built from 19 residues. The chain's CDR3 is CASSQSPGSSGVSTDTQYF. The CDR3 nucleotides are TGCGCCAGCAGCCAATCCCCGGGGAGTAGCGGGGTGAGCACAGATACGCAGTATTTT.